This TCR beta chain emerged from a study of OX40 agonist ivuxolimab in advanced cancers. Only in-frame clones appear in the TCRdb table, and some are missing; sequencing was by immunoSEQ multiplex PCR. Altogether approximately 45,000 clones are present, roughly 82% being singletons, with the ten largest covering about 2%. The CDR3 spans 17 residues. With 3 bases clipped from V and 1 base from J, the junction kept 10 bases outside the gene matches. Germline values: CDR1 SGHDT, CDR2 YYEEEE. Sequencing was performed on CD4+ or CD8+ T cells sorted from blood, taken in a trial of the OX40 agonist ivuxolimab. This receptor was identified in an adult with an advanced solid tumor such as melanoma, head and neck, liver or kidney cancer. The gene calls are TRBV5-6 and TRBJ2-5, with 9 bases lining up with TRBD1. In DNA, the CDR3 is TGTGCCAGCAGCTGGACGGGACAGGGAAAAATCCAAGAGACCCAGTACTTC. Amino acid sequence: CASSWTGQGKIQETQYF.